This TCR beta chain came from a study of shared clonotypes between healthy human individuals (dated by TCRdb to the early 2020s). With respect to the entire study: The cohort comprised a couple of women and a few men aged 18 to 49 years. For each donor, three plates each were used for CD4 naive and CD4 memory, two plates were used for CD8 naive, and one plate was used for CD8 memory. To estimate repertoire size and how much clonotype sharing occurs between individuals, the study deeply sequenced the blood TCR repertoires of roughly 5 healthy adults. To increase sequencing depth and limit assay-specific biases, different laboratories used diverse techniques to prepare libraries and sequence TCR repertoires. Per donor, leukapheresis produced somewhere between about 0.94 and 8.9 billion PBMCs.

For the CD8 naive samples, CD45RO-negative cells were positively selected for CCR7, yielding a CD45RA+CCR7+ population from which TemRA cells were excluded. Donors were healthy HIV-negative adults with no recently reported acute infections or vaccinations. Only Caucasian adults living in Nashville, Tennessee, USA were represented among the donors. Blood was obtained by leukapheresis, after which PBMCs were separated by Ficoll-Histopaque density gradient centrifugation and cryopreserved in liquid nitrogen vapor phase. Purity and quantity of every magnetically sorted T cell population were checked by analytical flow cytometry. Each sorted fraction had its genomic DNA isolated and then quantified by UV absorbance on a Nanodrop 2000c. TCR CDR3 regions were amplified from genomic DNA by multiplex PCR using the deep immunoSEQ assay. Genomic DNA extracted from each cell subset was distributed evenly over all wells of several immunoSEQ 96-well plates, and each plate served as one replicate. Each replicate PCR for sorted subsets received 200 ng genomic DNA, equal to roughly 33,000 T cell genomes. Purified libraries were quantified with a Qubit 3.0 fluorometer, sized on a Bioanalyzer 2100, and re-quantified with the KAPA Library Quantification kit. A separate single-read 150-cycle Illumina NextSeq 550 flow cell was used to sequence each immunoSEQ 96-well plate. The original methods were these. Because the immunoSEQ output included only junctional sequences and no quality scores, the filtering could not be the same as the filtering used for full-length reads. To assign V/J genes and CDR3, sequences were annotated against IMGT germline references using PyIR, a Python wrapper for IgBLAST v1.9. Reads were filtered out if the reads had weak V/J assignments (E-value above 1e-6), no CDR3, stop codons, out-of-frame junctions, or ambiguous translated residues. V3J clonotypes were defined by identical inferred V gene, J gene, and CDR3 amino acid sequence. Percentage overlap between repertoires was computed as shared unique clonotypes divided by the size of the smaller repertoire. RTK rarefaction, the Chao1 estimator, and Recon v2.1 estimates of unobserved clonotypes were used to assess repertoire richness. Generation probabilities were computed with OLGA for all TCRbeta clonotypes obtained by the gDNA method from several donors. TCRdb obtained this table from immuneACCESS and retained in-frame rearrangements with V and J assigned. These tables miss some clones; where compared with another copy, unresolved V genes account for less than half of the shortfall, and the remainder is unexplained. That table is the source of V, J and clone size, and D and trimming were worked out from the DNA. Across this sample there are around 1.9 million clones, with roughly 95% seen only once. The ten largest make up over 1.5% of the sample.

Concerning this clone itself: The antigen it recognizes is unknown. It has no much larger one-base neighbor in the sample; base qualities were not kept.

What the study reported, not specific to this receptor: The small number of donors limited the genetic and exposure-history diversity represented. Estimated clonotype richness was generally larger for naive than for memory subsets. Based on pairwise subsampling, the degree of clonotype sharing among donors was expected to be affected by sequencing depth. When a few donors were compared, the shared fraction of clonotypes was 5% to 6.5% for naive CD4, about 4% for naive CD8, more than 2% for memory CD4, and approximately 0.4% for memory CD8. Sampling was restricted to blood, and TCR repertoires in tissue are likely to differ from TCR repertoires in blood. Higher generation probabilities were observed for clonotypes shared by all four sorted-subset donors than for non-shared clonotypes. Incomplete sequencing was indicated by rarefaction of sorted-subset datasets, despite the large sequencing depth.

The specimen sequenced was naive CD8+ T cells from PBMCs. The meaning of the sample's cell subset or site label: CD45RA+CCR7+. The origin of this receptor is a young man in good health. Some clones in this sample may be carry-over from other donors' samples.

The CDR3 reads CASSPRGTGADTQYF. The DNA reads as follows: TGTGCCAGCAGCCCCCGGGGTACCGGGGCAGATACGCAGTATTTT. Recombination joined TRBV11-2 with TRBJ2-3; a tentative D match to TRBD2 spans 5 bases. Relative to germline, V is 5 bases shorter and J is 4 bases shorter, with 16 bases between their ends. Sequences SGHAT (CDR1) and FQNNGV (CDR2) are obtained from the germline V gene. The CDR3 sequence holds 15 residues, the cysteine and phenylalanine included. The sequence is cut down to CDR3 DNA, 45 bases in frame from base 1.